These 14 T cell receptor beta chains originate from one sample sequenced in a study of T cell responses to AZD1222 COVID-19 vaccine. TCRdb keeps only in-frame clones here, not all; method: immunoSEQ multiplex PCR. The profile shows under 150,000 clones, about nine tenths of them singletons. Sequenced here: peripheral blood, sampled 28 days after the second AZD1222 dose. Receptors originate from an adult who received the AZD1222 COVID-19 vaccine.

The chain combines TRBV5-6 with TRBJ1-1; D might be TRBD1 (5 bases). V dropped 4 bases and J dropped 5 bases, with 12 bases sitting between them. Germline assignment: CDR1 SGHDT and CDR2 YYEEEE. There are 13 residues in the CDR3. CDR3 sequence: CASSRGGRTEAFF. The CDR3 DNA sequence: TGTGCCAGCAGCCGGGGCGGGCGAACTGAAGCTTTCTTT. The full variable domain, rest sourced from reference TRBV5-6 and TRBJ1-1, is DAGVTQSPTHLIKTRGQQVTLRCSPKSGHDTVSWYQQALGQGPQFIFQYYEEEERQRGNFPDRFSGHQFPNYSSELNVNALLLGDSALYLCASSRGGRTEAFFGQGTRLTVV.

The rearrangement joins TRBV6-5 to TRBJ1-2, with a weak D call TRBD1 (6 bases). CDR1 and CDR2 (germline): MNHEY, SVGAGI. The CDR3 runs to 15 residues. The V end was cut by 0 bases, the J end by 8 bases, with 16 bases between. The CDR3 nucleotides read TGTGCCAGCAGTTACTCGGGACACCCCAGATCGGGCTACACCTTC. Translation: CASSYSGHPRSGYTF.

This clone showed up many times. The chain joins TRBV28 to TRBJ2-1; TRBD2 matches 7 bases. Germline V gene sequence: CDR1 MDHEN, CDR2 SYDVKM. The CDR3 is made up of 17 amino acids. V shed 5 bases, J shed 3 bases, and the junction held 13 bases outside the gene matches. CDR3 in DNA: TGTGCCAGCAGTCCGGTCGTCGAAGAGCGGGGCTACAATGAGCAGTTCTTC. Translated, it gives CASSPVVEERGYNEQFF.

This chain links TRBV29-1 with TRBJ2-7, with 9 bases that match TRBD1. Germline V gene data show CDR1 as SQVTM and CDR2 as ANQGSEA. This CDR3 is 16 amino acids long. Unmatched junction bases numbered 15, after V lost 6 bases and J lost 3 bases. In DNA, the CDR3 is TGCAGCGTCCGCCGGGGGGTACAGGGGGCCGGCTACGAGCAGTACTTC. Protein product: CSVRRGVQGAGYEQYF.

J is TRBJ2-5 and V is TRBV18, with 7 nucleotides matching TRBD1. The CDR3 length is 16 residues. From germline, CDR1 is KGHSH and CDR2 LQKENI. The V and J ends lost 1 base and 0 bases, in that order; junction bases with no gene match: 5. CDR3 bases: TGTGCCAGCTCACCACAAGTGACAGGGTACCAAGAGACCCAGTACTTC. It encodes CASSPQVTGYQETQYF.

The DNA for the CDR3 is TGTGCCAGCAGAGCCTACATTCTTGGACAGGACCATTTT. Amino acid sequence: CASRAYILGQDHF. This sequence joins TRBV7-2 and TRBJ1-5, with 7 bases fitting TRBD1. There are 13 residues in the CDR3. V trimming: 6 bases; J trimming: 16 bases; junction bases outside the gene matches: 15. From germline, CDR1 is SGHTA and CDR2 FQGNSA.

This clone was recorded a few times. The chain is built from TRBV9 and TRBJ1-1; D is ambiguous. Trimming took off 1 base at V and 1 base at J, with 8 bases between the two ends. The CDR3 totals 14 residues. Germline V gives CDR1 SGDLS, CDR2 YYNGEE. CDR3 DNA sequence: TGTGCCAGCAGCGTAAGCATCTCGAACACTGAAGCTTTCTTT. This gives the protein CASSVSISNTEAFF.

This rearrangement joins TRBV5-1 to TRBJ1-1; the D gene is possibly TRBD1 (5 bases). CDR1 and CDR2 (germline): SGHRS, YFSETQ. The V gene lost 4 bases and the J gene lost 2 bases, with 12 bases spanning the gap. This CDR3 contains 14 residues. This chain's CDR3 is CASSVTGYNTEAFF. The CDR3 nucleotides are TGCGCCAGCAGCGTAACAGGCTATAACACTGAAGCTTTCTTT. Based on the CDR3 plus reference TRBV5-1 and TRBJ1-1, the full variable domain is KAGVTQTPRYLIKTRGQQVTLSCSPISGHRSVSWYQQTPGQGLQFLFEYFSETQRNKGNFPGRFSGRQFSNSRSEMNVSTLELGDSALYLCASSVTGYNTEAFFGQGTRLTVV.

The chain uses TRBV27 and TRBJ2-5; no definite D call. The CDR3 covers 15 residues. Per germline, CDR1 MNHEY and CDR2 SMNVEV (reference sequence). V was pared by 0 bases and J by 5 bases, with 13 bases between. For the CDR3, the DNA is TGTGCCAGCAGTTTATCCCCGGACCTAGGGGAGACCCAGTACTTC. Translation: CASSLSPDLGETQYF.

The chain has TRBV7-2 and TRBJ2-2, with D hard to call. Germline CDR1 SGHTA, CDR2 FQGNSA. There are 15 residues in the CDR3. V lost 1 base to trimming and J lost 6 bases, with 12 bases between them. CDR3 sequence: CASSLELPLAGELFF. DNA of the CDR3: TGTGCCAGCAGCTTAGAACTACCCCTGGCCGGGGAGCTGTTTTTT.

This clone was counted between two and nine times. The gene calls are TRBV20-1 and TRBJ1-2, with TRBD1 matching over 8 bases. The CDR3 length is 16 residues. Germline loops: CDR1 DFQATT, CDR2 SNEGSKA (reference sequence). V trimming: 3 bases; J trimming: 6 bases; junction bases outside the gene matches: 15. CDR3 coding DNA: TGCAGTGCTAGTTTTGCGTGGCAGACAGGGGAGAATGGCTACACCTTC. It codes for CSASFAWQTGENGYTF.

The gene calls are TRBV6-5 and TRBJ2-1; D possibly matches TRBD1 or TRBD2 (5 bases each). This CDR3 region has 14 residues. V lost 2 bases and J lost 4, with 9 bases in between. The germline V gene encodes CDR1 MNHEY and CDR2 SVGAGI. The CDR3 sequence: CASSYGDPYNEQFF. The CDR3 nucleotides read TGTGCCAGCAGTTACGGGGACCCATACAATGAGCAGTTCTTC.

CDR3 coding DNA: TGTGCCAGCGGCCAGATCTACGAGCAGTACTTC. This translates into CASGQIYEQYF. The V and J genes are TRBV6-6 and TRBJ2-7; unclear D gene. The germline V and J ends were trimmed by 8 bases and 3 bases, with 8 bases remaining between them. Germline-derived CDR1 and CDR2 are MNHNY and SVGAGI (reference sequence). The CDR3 runs to 11 residues.

The CDR3 DNA reads as TGCAGTGCTAGTCTAGGGAATGATGGAAACACCATATATTTT. It specifies CSASLGNDGNTIYF. The V and J genes are TRBV20-1 and TRBJ1-3; D unresolved. This CDR3 spans 14 amino acids. The V gene lost 3 bases and the J gene lost 3 bases, with 12 bases spanning the gap. Germline CDR1 DFQATT, CDR2 SNEGSKA (reference sequence).